This TCR beta chain appears in the sequencing data of a study of tumor-infiltrating lymphocytes in localized non-small cell lung cancer. Data came from immunoSEQ multiplex PCR; TCRdb stores just in-frame clones and leaves some out. The sample lists about 16,000 clones; over 65% were seen once. The CDR3 extends over 11 amino acids. Germline V gives CDR1 DFQATT, CDR2 SNEGSKA (reference sequence). Sequenced sample: lung tumor tissue. The genes are TRBV20-1 and TRBJ2-3; D not certain. The origin of this receptor is a human donor with non-small cell lung cancer. CDR3 bases: TGCAGGGCCATAAGCACAGATACGCAGTATTTT. It translates to CRAISTDTQYF.